A single sample is the source of the 32 T cell receptor beta chains below, sequenced in a study of T cell responses to AZD1222 COVID-19 vaccine. Some clones are missing from TCRdb's copy, which holds only in-frame ones; the method was immunoSEQ multiplex PCR. Counted here are 20,000 to 25,000 clones, approximately 79% occurring once; the ten biggest clones make up around 41%. Sequenced material: peripheral blood, taken on day 0 of AZD1222 vaccination. The receptors here all came from an adult in good health.

The rearrangement uses TRBV19 and TRBJ2-2, with a weak D call TRBD2 (6 bases). V gave up 3 bases and J gave up 4 bases, with 15 bases separating them. CDR3 size: 16 residues. The germline V gene encodes CDR1 LNHDA and CDR2 SQIVND (reference sequence). The CDR3 region has the DNA TGTGCCAGTAGTATTGTAGGCGGGGAGGTCACCGGGGAGCTGTTTTTT. This sequence encodes CASSIVGGEVTGELFF.

The chain is built from TRBV6-5 and TRBJ1-2, with 10 bases identical to TRBD1. Trimming removed 2 bases from V and 8 bases from J; junction bases left unmatched: 5. From germline, CDR1 is MNHEY and CDR2 SVGAGI. CDR3 size: 14 residues. The CDR3: CASSYVGTGDGYTF. The CDR3 DNA reads as TGTGCCAGCAGTTACGTGGGGACAGGGGACGGCTACACCTTC.

This rearrangement joins TRBV7-2 to TRBJ1-5; 8 nucleotides match TRBD1. V lost 3 bases, J lost 2 bases, and 3 bases stayed unmatched. Germline V lookup: CDR1 SGHTA, CDR2 FQGNSA. This CDR3 comprises 15 residues. CDR3 sequence: CASSFSGGGNQPQHF. In nucleotides, the CDR3 is TGTGCCAGCAGCTTTTCAGGGGGCGGCAATCAGCCCCAGCATTTT. Filled out from reference TRBV7-2 and TRBJ1-5, the complete variable domain reads GAGVSQSPSNKVTEKGKDVELRCDPISGHTALYWYRQSLGQGLEFLIYFQGNSAPDKSGLPSDRFSAERTGGSVSTLTIQRTQQEDSAVYLCASSFSGGGNQPQHFGDGTRLSIL.

This clone was recorded a few times. The CDR3 reads CASGPRGNSPLHF. CDR3 DNA sequence: TGTGCCAGTGGTCCGCGGGGAAATTCACCCCTCCACTTT. The chain links TRBV19 to TRBJ1-6; D gene unclear. Trimming pared 8 bases from V and 7 bases from J, leaving 12 bases between. The CDR3 extends over 13 amino acids. CDR1 is LNHDA, CDR2 SQIVND, per germline (reference sequence).

The rearrangement joins TRBV3-1 (or the pseudogene TRBV3-2) to TRBJ2-1; D uncertain. Germline V lookup: CDR1 LGHDT, CDR2 YNNKEL (reference sequence). The CDR3 length is 15 residues. V lost 8 bases and J 0 bases, leaving 14 bases between the germline ends. CDR3 amino acids: CASSKGTISYNEQFF. CDR3 DNA sequence: TGTGCCAGCTCGAAGGGCACCATCTCCTACAATGAGCAGTTCTTC.

This chain links TRBV5-5 with TRBJ1-1; D is uncertain. Trimming pared 6 bases from V and 0 bases from J, leaving 9 bases between. This CDR3 has 13 amino acids. CDR1 is SGHKS, CDR2 YYEKEE, per germline (reference sequence). CDR3 DNA sequence: TGTGCCAGCATCCTCTCGATGAACACTGAAGCTTTCTTT. This gives the protein CASILSMNTEAFF.

This chain uses TRBV7-9 with TRBJ1-2; D not certain. This CDR3 has 16 residues. In germline, CDR1 is SEHNR, CDR2 FQNEAQ (reference sequence). V gave up 3 bases and J gave up 4 bases, with 18 bases separating them. The CDR3 sequence is CASSLDLTPSVYGYTF. In DNA, the CDR3 is TGTGCCAGCAGCTTGGACCTCACGCCGTCTGTCTATGGCTACACCTTC.

The chain couples TRBV19 to TRBJ1-2, with D perhaps TRBD1 (5 bases). Deletions cut 1 base from V and 8 bases from J, with 20 bases between. Germline CDR1 LNHDA, CDR2 SQIVND (reference sequence). The CDR3 length is 16 residues. The CDR3 DNA follows: TGTGCCAGTAGTATAGTCGGGCAGGGCGCGACTGAAGGCTACACCTTC. It yields the protein CASSIVGQGATEGYTF.

The DNA of the CDR3 is TGTGCCAGCTCACCTTCAAGTTTGGAGACCCAGTACTTC. Translation gives CASSPSSLETQYF. The V call is TRBV18, the J call TRBJ2-5; D unresolved. The germline V gene encodes CDR1 KGHSH and CDR2 LQKENI. Trimming stripped 3 bases from V and 5 bases from J, with 10 bases between. The CDR3 totals 13 residues.

This chain connects TRBV2 to TRBJ2-3; D may be TRBD2 (6 bases). CDR1 is SNHLY, CDR2 FYNNEI, per germline. There are 18 residues in the CDR3. Between the trimmed V and J ends, which lost 1 base and 1 base, there was a span of 18 bases. The CDR3 coding sequence is TGTGCCAGCAGTGAAGATCCATTGGTGAGGGAGGGCACAGATACGCAGTATTTT. This sequence encodes CASSEDPLVREGTDTQYF.

In DNA, the CDR3 is TGTGCCAGCAGTTCCCTGGGTGGTATGGAGACCCAGTACTTC. Translation gives CASSSLGGMETQYF. This chain joins TRBV7-9 and TRBJ2-5, with D unclear. The V end was cut by 6 bases, the J end by 5 bases, with 16 bases between. The CDR3 sequence is 14 residues long. Per germline, CDR1 SEHNR and CDR2 FQNEAQ (reference sequence).

CDR3 protein: CAWSRPDELNTGELFF. The CDR3 DNA reads TGTGCCTGGAGTAGGCCAGATGAACTGAACACCGGGGAGCTGTTTTTT. The chain employs TRBV30 and TRBJ2-2; no clear D. There are 16 residues in the CDR3. Germline V gives CDR1 GTSNPN, CDR2 SVGIG (reference sequence). V gave up 2 bases and J gave up 1 base, with 14 bases separating them.

The chain links TRBV7-8 to TRBJ2-5; D might be TRBD1 or TRBD2, each matching 5 bases. The CDR3 length is 13 residues. CDR1 and CDR2 from the germline V gene are SGHVS and FQNEAQ. For the CDR3, the DNA is TGTGCGGCGAGGGGAAGACTCCAAGAGACCCAGTACTTC. Translation: CAARGRLQETQYF.

The rearrangement uses TRBV5-6 and TRBJ1-4, with D possibly matching TRBD1 (6 bases). The germline gives CDR1 SGHDT, CDR2 YYEEEE. The V end was cut by 4 bases, the J end by 3 bases, with 13 bases between. There are 15 residues in the CDR3. CDR3 sequence: CASSPGGASNEKLFF. The CDR3 region has the DNA TGTGCCAGCAGCCCGGGGGGGGCGTCTAATGAAAAACTGTTTTTT.

This clone came up once. The V gene is TRBV9, the J gene TRBJ2-7; D unclear. The germline gives CDR1 SGDLS, CDR2 YYNGEE. The CDR3 spans 14 residues. Trimming took off 7 bases at V and 3 bases at J, with 17 bases between the two ends. The CDR3 bases are TGTGCCAGCTCCCCCCACAATTTCGACTACGAGCAGTACTTC. Translating gives CASSPHNFDYEQYF. The full variable domain, with the rest looked up from reference TRBV9 and TRBJ2-7, is DSGVTQTPKHLITATGQRVTLRCSPRSGDLSVYWYQQSLDQGLQFLIQYYNGEERAKGNILERFSAQQFPDLHSELNLSSLELGDSALYFCASSPHNFDYEQYFGPGTRLTVT.

This chain uses TRBV7-8 with TRBJ2-3; 9 bases are shared with TRBD2. The CDR3 covers 16 residues. CDR1 and CDR2 from the germline V gene are SGHVS and FQNEAQ. Germline trimming cut 3 bases from V and 0 bases from J; bases unmatched to any gene: 4. For the CDR3, the DNA is TGTGCCAGCAGCTTTAGGCGGGGGGGTAGCACAGATACGCAGTATTTT. This translates into CASSFRRGGSTDTQYF.

The rearrangement links TRBV29-1 to TRBJ1-2; 8 bases match TRBD1. V gave up 0 bases and J gave up 4 bases; unmatched junction bases: 7. CDR1 and CDR2 (germline): SQVTM, ANQGSEA. This CDR3 comprises 15 residues. CDR3 amino acids: CSVEDRLTGGYGYTF. The CDR3 DNA sequence: TGCAGCGTTGAAGACAGACTCACAGGGGGCTATGGCTACACCTTC.

J is TRBJ2-3 and V is TRBV11-2, with TRBD1 matching 10 bases. The germline V gene has CDR1 SGHAT and CDR2 FQNNGV. The trim removed 8 bases at V and 4 bases at J, leaving 3 bases unmatched. The CDR3 has 13 residues. CDR3 coding DNA: TGTGCCAGCCGCGGACAGGGGGCAGATACGCAGTATTTT. Protein sequence: CASRGQGADTQYF.

This clone was recorded only once. This chain uses TRBV27 with TRBJ1-6; TRBD1 aligns across 9 bases. Germline trimming cut 3 bases from V and 9 bases from J; bases unmatched to any gene: 12. This CDR3 has 17 amino acids. Germline V lookup: CDR1 MNHEY, CDR2 SMNVEV (reference sequence). CDR3 sequence: CASSFKTGTGMISPLHF. The CDR3 nucleotides read TGTGCCAGCAGTTTTAAGACCGGGACAGGGATGATTTCACCCCTCCACTTT.

The chain links TRBV7-9 to TRBJ1-1; possibly TRBD1 for D (6 bases). This CDR3 has 14 residues. The germline V gene has CDR1 SEHNR and CDR2 FQNEAQ (reference sequence). V lost 5 bases and J lost 0, with 10 bases in between. The CDR3 region is CASSPGALNTEAFF. The CDR3 region has the DNA TGTGCCAGCAGCCCAGGGGCTTTGAACACTGAAGCTTTCTTT. The entire variable domain, with the rest obtained from reference TRBV7-9 and TRBJ1-1, is as follows: DTGVSQNPRHKITKRGQNVTFRCDPISEHNRLYWYRQTLGQGPEFLTYFQNEAQLEKSRLLSDRFSAERPKGSFSTLEIQRTEQGDSAMYLCASSPGALNTEAFFGQGTRLTVV.

The V gene is TRBV5-1, the J gene TRBJ2-5; D gene unclear. Germline V CDR1 and CDR2: SGHRS, YFSETQ. The V and J ends lost 1 base and 3 bases respectively, with 10 bases between them. This CDR3 contains 14 residues. The CDR3 region has the DNA TGCGCCAGCAGCTTGAGTCTAAAAAAAGAGACCCAGTACTTC. As protein: CASSLSLKKETQYF.

This chain connects TRBV7-2 to TRBJ1-5; D uncertain. Per the germline V gene, CDR1 is SGHTA and CDR2 is FQGNSA. The CDR3 has 15 amino acids. Trimming shortened V by 3 bases and J by 2 bases, and 11 bases separated the two germline ends. The CDR3 nucleotides are TGTGCCAGCAGCTTCCGCCCATATGGCAATCAGCCCCAGCATTTT. Translation: CASSFRPYGNQPQHF.

This chain connects TRBV5-1 to TRBJ2-1, with 9 bases lining up with TRBD2. J gave up 1 base and V 2 bases, and 7 bases lay outside the gene matches. The CDR3 extends over 17 amino acids. Germline CDR1 reads SGHRS; CDR2 reads YFSETQ. The chain's CDR3 is CASSFQTSGGSYNEQFF. CDR3 nucleotide sequence: TGCGCCAGCAGCTTCCAGACTAGCGGAGGATCCTACAATGAGCAGTTCTTC. The full variable domain, in which reference TRBV5-1 and TRBJ2-1 provide the parts outside the CDR3, is KAGVTQTPRYLIKTRGQQVTLSCSPISGHRSVSWYQQTPGQGLQFLFEYFSETQRNKGNFPGRFSGRQFSNSRSEMNVSTLELGDSALYLCASSFQTSGGSYNEQFFGPGTRLTVL.

The chain recombines TRBV11-2 with TRBJ1-2; D is uncertain. This CDR3 region has 12 residues. Germline V gives CDR1 SGHAT, CDR2 FQNNGV. The V end was cut by 5 bases, the J end by 3 bases, with 7 bases between. The CDR3 sequence is CASSQTDYGYTF. The CDR3 DNA follows: TGTGCCAGCAGCCAAACGGACTATGGCTACACCTTC.

The chain recombines TRBV5-4 with TRBJ1-2; D is possibly TRBD1 (5 bases). Per the germline V gene, CDR1 is SGHNT and CDR2 is YYREEE (reference sequence). Trimming cost V 2 bases and J 7 bases, with 9 bases left between them. The CDR3 is made up of 12 amino acids. The CDR3 is CASSLLDTGYTF. The CDR3 DNA is TGTGCCAGCAGCTTATTGGACACTGGCTACACCTTC.

V and J are TRBV5-1 and TRBJ2-1; 15 nucleotides match TRBD2. V lost 2 bases, J lost 12 bases, and 6 bases stayed unmatched. This CDR3 contains 15 residues. Germline-derived CDR1 and CDR2 are SGHRS and YFSETQ. DNA of the CDR3: TGCGCCAGCAGCTTTTGGACTAGCGGGGGGGCTGGGCAGTTCTTC. It encodes CASSFWTSGGAGQFF.

This clone has just one count. The chain has TRBV16 and TRBJ2-7; the D is unclear. The CDR3 covers 14 residues. The V gene's germline CDR1 is KGHSY and CDR2 FQNENV. Trimming removed 4 bases from V and 6 bases from J, with 16 bases in between. CDR3 residues: CASSPRIGDGEQYF. In DNA form, the CDR3 reads TGTGCCAGCAGCCCGAGGATTGGGGATGGCGAGCAGTACTTC.

The gene calls are TRBV28 and TRBJ2-7; 7 nucleotides line up with TRBD1. The germline V gene encodes CDR1 MDHEN and CDR2 SYDVKM. Trimming at V came to 4 bases and at J to 0 bases, leaving 9 bases not matched to a gene. The CDR3 is 16 residues long. CDR3 sequence reads: CASSSVGQLSSYEQYF. The CDR3 DNA follows: TGTGCCAGCAGTTCTGTGGGACAGCTGAGCTCCTACGAGCAGTACTTC. The full variable domain, with the rest looked up from reference TRBV28 and TRBJ2-7, is DVKVTQSSRYLVKRTGEKVFLECVQDMDHENMFWYRQDPGLGLRLIYFSYDVKMKEKGDIPEGYSVSREKKERFSLILESASTNQTSMYLCASSSVGQLSSYEQYFGPGTRLTVT.

V gene TRBV11-1 combines with J gene TRBJ1-2; D is possibly TRBD1 (6 bases). Trimming shortened V by 3 bases and J by 3 bases, and 8 bases separated the two germline ends. Germline values: CDR1 SGHAT, CDR2 FQDESV (reference sequence). The length of the CDR3 is 13 residues. CDR3 in amino acids: CASSFEGDYGYTF. In DNA, the CDR3 is TGTGCCAGCAGCTTTGAGGGGGACTATGGCTACACCTTC.

The rearrangement uses TRBV28 and TRBJ2-7, with D possibly being TRBD1 (6 bases). The germline V and J ends were trimmed by 4 bases and 5 bases, with 21 bases remaining between them. The CDR3 covers 16 residues. Germline values: CDR1 MDHEN, CDR2 SYDVKM. CDR3 amino acids: CASSSPDSPRRNEQYF. The CDR3 DNA reads as TGTGCCAGCAGTTCACCGGACAGCCCCCGTCGGAACGAGCAGTACTTC.

This chain connects TRBV21-1 to TRBJ2-7; the table names TRBD1, a call not compared with the DNA. TRBV21-1 is described as a pseudogene. The CDR3 runs 16 residues. This CDR3 is CASSNTRGTPTREQYF. DNA of the CDR3: TGTGCCAGCAGCAACACCCGAGGGACACCGACCCGCGAGCAGTACTTC.

This rearrangement joins TRBV2 to TRBJ2-1, with D possibly called TRBD1 or TRBD2 (5 bases each). The V and J ends lost 4 bases and 3 bases respectively, with 10 bases between them. This CDR3 region has 14 residues. Germline V gene data show CDR1 as SNHLY and CDR2 as FYNNEI. Here the CDR3 DNA reads TGTGCCAGCAGTGGGGACGAAATCTACAATGAGCAGTTCTTC. Translation gives CASSGDEIYNEQFF. Together with reference TRBV2 and TRBJ2-1, the CDR3 gives the full variable domain: EPEVTQTPSHQVTQMGQEVILRCVPISNHLYFYWYRQILGQKVEFLVSFYNNEISEKSEIFDDQFSVERPDGSNFTLKIRSTKLEDSAMYFCASSGDEIYNEQFFGPGTRLTVL.